This TCR beta chain was recorded in a study of STAT5B mutations in CD4+ large granular lymphocyte leukemia. On this clone: The target antigen is unknown.

The CDR3 runs to 16 residues. V was clipped by 5 bases and J by 0 bases, with 11 bases between them. The germline V gene encodes CDR1 SGHTA and CDR2 FQGTGA. General study findings and limits: 8/27 top patient clones versus 2/35 control clones were TRBV06-family.

Authors' analysis steps: Lowest detectable productive clonotype frequency was 2.59 x 10-5. Generated by immunoSEQ multiplex PCR, the TCRdb table keeps only in-frame clones and is missing some. V, J and clone size reflect that table, while D and trimming were determined from the DNA. The data contain some 28,000 clones, roughly 75% of them singletons. The material sequenced was CD4+ T cells from blood buffy coats. The receptor was derived from a human donor in good health. This rearrangement joins TRBV7-3 to TRBJ2-6, with a possible D match to TRBD1 (5 bases). The chain's CDR3 is CASSPGFRSGANVLTF. The CDR3 DNA follows: TGTGCCAGCAGCCCAGGGTTCCGCTCTGGGGCCAACGTCCTGACTTTC. The whole variable domain, filled in from reference TRBV7-3 and TRBJ2-6, reads GAGVSQTPSNKVTEKGKYVELRCDPISGHTALYWYRQSLGQGPEFLIYFQGTGAADDSGLPNDRFFAVRPEGSVSTLKIQRTERGDSAVYLCASSPGFRSGANVLTFGAGSRLTVL.